Presented here are 24 T cell receptor beta chains from one specimen sequenced in a study of Graves' ophthalmopathy and Graves' hyperthyroidism. The study amplified TCR beta CDR3 regions using RNA transcripts. Scientists carried out first-round RT-PCR using HTBI primers and then a second-round multiplex PCR. MiXCR, run by TCRdb on the multiplex PCR reads, gives a single entry per CDR3 protein. The sample lists 900,000 to 1,200,000 distinct CDR3 sequences; about 38% were seen once. Sequencing was done on a sample of peripheral blood or thyroid tissue (not recorded which). These receptor sequences come from an adult man with Graves' hyperthyroidism.

This clonotype occurred many times. This chain connects TRBV2 to TRBJ2-7; D is unclear. V was shortened by 7 bases and J by 0 bases, with 16 bases between the two germline ends. Germline V gene data show CDR1 as SNHLY and CDR2 as FYNNEI. The CDR3 consists of 15 residues. The chain's CDR3 is CASNAPNSLSYEQYF. The CDR3 DNA sequence: TGTGCCAGCAACGCTCCGAACAGTCTCTCCTACGAGCAGTACTTC.

V usage is TRBV11-2 and J usage is TRBJ2-2; D might be TRBD1 (5 bases). The CDR3 totals 15 residues. Germline lookup yields CDR1 SGHAT and CDR2 FQNNGV. The V gene lost 0 bases and the J gene lost 4 bases, with 9 bases spanning the gap. The CDR3 DNA reads as TGTGCCAGCAGCTTAGAGTGGCAGGGCACCGGGGAGCTGTTTTTT. Translated, it gives CASSLEWQGTGELFF.

The chain is built from TRBV7-3 and TRBJ2-5, with TRBD1 as a possible D gene (8 bases). V was pared by 5 bases and J by 5 bases, with 18 bases between. The germline V gene has CDR1 SGHTA and CDR2 FQGTGA. The CDR3 is 15 residues long. CDR3 in amino acids: CASSVAGRGPETQYF. The DNA for the CDR3 is TGTGCCAGCAGCGTAGCGGGCAGGGGGCCGGAGACCCAGTACTTC.

This clonotype was found many times. The rearrangement links TRBV15 to TRBJ1-4; D is possibly TRBD1 (6 bases). This CDR3 comprises 15 residues. Germline assignment: CDR1 LNHNV and CDR2 YYDKDF (reference sequence). V lost 0 bases to trimming and J lost 8 bases, with 13 bases between them. This CDR3 is CATSRDQQGGEKLFF. CDR3 bases: TGTGCCACCAGCAGAGATCAACAGGGAGGGGAAAAACTGTTTTTT.

In regard to this clonotype: Being one base from a much bigger clone, this may be a read error. The genes are TRBV11-2 and TRBJ2-2; no definite D call. Per germline, CDR1 SGHAT and CDR2 FQNNGV. This CDR3 contains 14 residues. Trimming removed 6 bases from V and 7 bases from J, with 15 bases in between. The CDR3 reads CASSLRALSGELFF. In DNA form, the CDR3 reads TGTGCCAGCAGTCTAAGGGCGCTGAGCGGGGAGCTGTTTTTT.

This clonotype was found a few times. The genes are TRBV15 and TRBJ2-5; possibly TRBD2 for D (5 bases). Looked up from germline, CDR1 is LNHNV and CDR2 is YYDKDF (reference sequence). V lost 1 base and J 6 bases, leaving 12 bases between the germline ends. The CDR3 contains 14 residues. The CDR3 DNA sequence: TGTGCCACCAGCAGAGGAGGGCCGGGGAAGACCCAGTACTTC. This codes for CATSRGGPGKTQYF.

This clonotype was seen a few times. V usage is TRBV28 and J usage is TRBJ2-2; D remains ambiguous. Germline assignment: CDR1 MDHEN and CDR2 SYDVKM. The CDR3 covers 15 residues. Trimming shortened V by 6 bases and J by 1 base, and 12 bases separated the two germline ends. CDR3: CASSTLGMNTGELFF. In DNA form, the CDR3 reads TGTGCCAGCAGCACCCTGGGAATGAACACCGGGGAGCTGTTTTTT.

This clonotype has only a few counts. The junction differs from germline at one of its ends, possibly a read error. The chain recombines TRBV5-1 with TRBJ2-2; 8 bases agree with TRBD1. This CDR3 contains 15 residues. Germline V gene data show CDR1 as SGHRS and CDR2 as YFSETQ. The CDR3 DNA follows: TGCGCCAGCAGCTTAACAGGGGGAGGCACCGGGGGGCTGTTTTTT. Residues: CASSLTGGGTGGLFF.

The CDR3 region is CSALGPAGTQYF. The DNA of the CDR3 is TGCAGTGCCCTAGGACCGGCGGGGACCCAGTACTTC. The V and J genes are TRBV20-1 and TRBJ2-5, with D possibly TRBD2 on 5 matching bases. V gave up 6 bases and J gave up 7 bases, with 15 bases separating them. CDR1 is DFQATT and CDR2 is SNEGSKA in the germline V gene (reference sequence). The CDR3 is 12 residues long.

The rearrangement links TRBV12-3 or TRBV12-4 to TRBJ1-1; TRBD1 agrees at 7 bases. This CDR3 has 17 residues. V shed 6 bases, J shed 1 base, and the junction held 14 bases outside the gene matches. CDR3 protein: CASSPKGPGGRNTEAFF. In DNA form, the CDR3 reads TGTGCCAGCAGCCCCAAGGGCCCAGGGGGTAGGAACACTGAAGCTTTCTTT.

Many counts were recorded for this clonotype. The chain carries TRBV2 and TRBJ2-7; D not resolved. Germline CDR1 reads SNHLY; CDR2 reads FYNNEI. CDR3 length: 12 amino acids. Trimming left V 6 bases short and J 3 bases short, with 9 bases between. The CDR3 nucleotides are TGTGCCAGCAGGGCCCTGAACTACGAGCAGTACTTC. It specifies CASRALNYEQYF.

This clonotype was counted ten times or more. This chain links TRBV12-3 or TRBV12-4 with TRBJ2-7; D may be TRBD2 (6 bases). The CDR3 sequence is 14 residues long. The V end was cut by 4 bases, the J end by 2 bases, with 12 bases between. The chain's CDR3 is CASSSGRRPYEQYF. CDR3 coding DNA: TGTGCCAGCAGTTCCGGGAGACGCCCCTACGAGCAGTACTTC.

The chain recombines TRBV10-3 with TRBJ2-5, with 10 bases identical to TRBD2. The germline CDR1 and CDR2 sequences are ENHRY and SYGVKD. Germline trimming cut 2 bases from V and 2 bases from J; bases unmatched to any gene: 5. The CDR3 is 16 residues long. The CDR3 reads CAISEGTSGDQETQYF. CDR3 in DNA: TGTGCCATCAGTGAGGGAACTAGCGGGGATCAAGAGACCCAGTACTTC.

This clonotype was seen many times. CDR3 nucleotide sequence: TGTGCCAGCAGTCCCCCCGAAGGCCTTCTTGCCACTGAAGCTTTCTTT. As protein: CASSPPEGLLATEAFF. This sequence joins TRBV12-3 or TRBV12-4 and TRBJ1-1; D gene ambiguous. The CDR3 has 16 amino acids. V lost 5 bases and J lost 4, with 20 bases in between.

The table lists this clonotype with a few counts. J is TRBJ1-2 and V is TRBV5-4; D gene ambiguous. The CDR3 loop spans 13 amino acids. Deletions cut 1 base from V and 5 bases from J, with 9 bases between. CDR1 is SGHNT, CDR2 YYREEE, per germline (reference sequence). CDR3: CASSLPRDYGYTF. In DNA form, the CDR3 reads TGTGCCAGCAGCTTGCCCCGGGATTATGGCTACACCTTC. Drawing the rest from reference TRBV5-4 and TRBJ1-2, the complete variable domain is ETGVTQSPTHLIKTRGQQVTLRCSSQSGHNTVSWYQQALGQGPQFIFQYYREEENGRGNFPPRFSGLQFPNYSSELNVNALELDDSALYLCASSLPRDYGYTFGSGTRLTVV.

V gene TRBV29-1 combines with J gene TRBJ1-4; the D is unclear. The CDR3 totals 10 residues. Germline loops: CDR1 SQVTM, CDR2 ANQGSEA. The V and J ends lost 6 bases and 15 bases respectively, with 14 bases between them. The CDR3 loop reads CSVVDPGVFF. DNA for the CDR3: TGCAGCGTCGTGGACCCCGGGGTGTTTTTT.

The DNA for the CDR3 is TGTGCCAGCCGTGGTGGCCTTGGGGGTCGAGAGACCCAGTACTTC. Translating it yields CASRGGLGGRETQYF. The chain recombines TRBV25-1 with TRBJ2-5; D is tentatively TRBD1 or TRBD2 (5 bases each). V was trimmed by 8 bases and J by 4 bases, leaving 20 bases between them. Germline assignment: CDR1 MGHDK and CDR2 SYGVNS. The CDR3 totals 15 residues.

This clonotype was seen more than once but under ten times. One junction end disagrees with the germline gene, perhaps due to a read error. The DNA of the CDR3 is TGTGCCAGCAGTCCTACCTCCGGGACACGGCACGAGCAGTACTTC. Protein: CASSPTSGTRHEQYF. V is TRBV10-2 and J is TRBJ2-7; D possibly corresponds to TRBD1 (6 bases). This CDR3 is built from 15 residues. The germline gives CDR1 WSHSY, CDR2 SAAADI.

The table lists this clonotype with many counts. This chain joins TRBV6-1 and TRBJ2-2; unclear D gene. The CDR3 is 14 residues long. The germline V and J ends were trimmed by 6 bases and 6 bases, with 14 bases remaining between them. The germline gives CDR1 MNHNS, CDR2 SASEGT. This chain's CDR3 is CASRVPWGAGELFF. CDR3 nucleotides: TGTGCCAGCAGGGTACCTTGGGGTGCCGGGGAGCTGTTTTTT.

The CDR3 reads CASSQDGAGVTEAFF. CDR3 nucleotides: TGTGCCAGCAGCCAAGATGGGGCAGGGGTGACTGAAGCTTTCTTT. The V call is TRBV4-2, the J call TRBJ1-1, with D perhaps matching TRBD1 (6 bases). V was trimmed by 0 bases and J by 5 bases, leaving 13 bases between them. Germline loops: CDR1 LGHNA, CDR2 YNFKEQ. The CDR3 length is 15 residues.

For this clonotype: A read error may produce the germline difference seen at one junction end. This chain connects TRBV5-1 to TRBJ1-4; TRBD1 agrees at 7 bases. This CDR3 spans 14 amino acids. From germline, CDR1 is SGHRS and CDR2 YFSETQ. In nucleotides, the CDR3 is TGCGCCAGCAGTCTAGGGACAGTTAATGGAAAACTGTTTTTT. Translating gives CASSLGTVNGKLFF.

In this sample, this clonotype turned up many times. J is TRBJ2-2 and V is TRBV7-2; D is unclear. Trimming took 1 base from V and 7 from J, leaving 7 bases between them. There are 13 residues in the CDR3. Germline assignment: CDR1 SGHTA and CDR2 FQGNSA. For the CDR3, the DNA is TGTGCCAGCAGCTTAGACCTTATCGGGGAGCTGTTTTTT. Protein product: CASSLDLIGELFF.

This clonotype has only a few counts. The rearrangement links TRBV9 to TRBJ1-3, with D unresolved. This CDR3 comprises 17 residues. V shed 4 bases and J shed 0 bases, with 17 bases lying between them. Per the germline V gene, CDR1 is SGDLS and CDR2 is YYNGEE. The CDR3 protein is CASSPTGGRSSGNTIYF. The CDR3 bases are TGTGCCAGCAGCCCCACGGGAGGTAGGAGCTCTGGAAACACCATATATTTT.

This clonotype was counted between two and nine times. The CDR3 region has the DNA TGTGCCAGCAGGTCCGACAGGGCTAAGGCTGAAGCTTTCTTT. Encoded protein: CASRSDRAKAEAFF. The chain uses TRBV9 and TRBJ1-1, with TRBD1 matching 7 bases. The trim removed 5 bases at V and 6 bases at J, leaving 10 bases unmatched. From germline, CDR1 is SGDLS and CDR2 YYNGEE. This CDR3 comprises 14 residues.